These T cell receptor beta chains were read from a single sample in a study of T cell responses to AZD1222 COVID-19 vaccine. Produced via immunoSEQ multiplex PCR; TCRdb's table is partial and in-frame only. This table has about 130,000 clones, about nine tenths appearing once. The specimen comprised peripheral blood, sampled 28 days after the second AZD1222 dose. These receptors were taken from an adult who received the AZD1222 COVID-19 vaccine. The CDR3 runs from the conserved cysteine through the conserved F or W. A D gene is named only where the DNA matches it firmly. Where a row states a size, it is once, few, many or the class of an expanded clone; other rows omit it.

j_gene,len,d_gene,abundance,v_gene,CDR3nt,CDR3aa
TRBJ1-1,14,TRBD1,.,TRBV10-3,TGTGCCACCAGACCTTCTACAGGGGGAACTGAAGCTTTCTTT,CATRPSTGGTEAFF
TRBJ2-7,15,.,.,TRBV27,TGTGCCAGCAGTTTATCTGGGGTAGGAGCCTACGAGCAGTACTTC,CASSLSGVGAYEQYF
TRBJ2-7,19,TRBD2,.,TRBV6-6,TGTGCCAGCAGTCGACGGACTAGCGGGAGGGCCCGCGAATCGCACGAGCAGTACTTC,CASSRRTSGRARESHEQYF
TRBJ2-1,17,TRBD2,.,TRBV7-3,TGTGCCAGCAGCTTAAGGGCTAGCGGGAGGGCCTACAATGAGCAGTTCTTC,CASSLRASGRAYNEQFF
TRBJ1-1,15,.,.,TRBV19,TGTGCCAGTAGTATAGGGGGAATGAGAGACACTGAAGCTTTCTTT,CASSIGGMRDTEAFF
TRBJ2-3,14,TRBD2,.,TRBV4-1,TGCGCCAGCAGCCGGGGACTAGGGTCAGATACGCAGTATTTT,CASSRGLGSDTQYF
TRBJ1-5,13,.,.,TRBV3-1/TRBV3-2,TGTGCCAGCAGCCAAGGAACCAATCAGCCCCAGCATTTT,CASSQGTNQPQHF
TRBJ2-1,16,.,.,TRBV6-2/TRBV6-3,TGTGCCAGCAGTTACTCCGGGATCGGAACCTACAATGAGCAGTTCTTC,CASSYSGIGTYNEQFF
TRBJ1-5,11,.,.,TRBV6-4,TGTGCCAGCCTTGGGTTTCAGCCCCAGCATTTT,CASLGFQPQHF
TRBJ2-6,15,.,.,TRBV29-1,TGCAGCGTCCGAATAACAGGATCTGGGGCCAACGTCCTGACTTTC,CSVRITGSGANVLTF
TRBJ1-5,18,.,.,TRBV5-1,TGCGCCAGCAGCTTGGGGACAGACCCAGTGGGTGGCAATCAGCCCCAGCATTTT,CASSLGTDPVGGNQPQHF
TRBJ1-2,15,.,.,TRBV4-1,TGCGCCAGCAGCCAAGATCCGGTCAATCTCTATGGCTACACCTTC,CASSQDPVNLYGYTF
TRBJ1-3,15,.,.,TRBV9,TGTGCCAGCAGCAGGGACAAGGGCTCTGGAAACACCATATATTTT,CASSRDKGSGNTIYF
TRBJ2-5,13,TRBD1,.,TRBV4-1,TGCGCCAGCAGCCAGGGGACAGAAGAGACCCAGTACTTC,CASSQGTEETQYF
TRBJ1-1,18,TRBD1,.,TRBV28,TGTGCCAGCAGTTTATCAGATATCCCGACAGGGCGGAACACTGAAGCTTTCTTT,CASSLSDIPTGRNTEAFF
TRBJ1-6,16,.,.,TRBV30,TGTGCTTTTCATCTTGGTGGGAGCTCCTATAATTCACCCCTCCACTTT,CAFHLGGSSYNSPLHF
TRBJ2-5,14,.,.,TRBV7-3,TGTGCCAGCAGCTTAAATCCAGCGGGAGAGACCCAGTACTTC,CASSLNPAGETQYF
TRBJ2-3,15,.,.,TRBV7-3,TGTGCCAGCAGCCCCATAGCGACCTCGCGGGATACGCAGTATTTT,CASSPIATSRDTQYF
TRBJ1-5,16,.,.,TRBV10-3,TGTGCCATCAGTGAGTGGAACGACGGGGGCAATCAGCCCCAGCATTTT,CAISEWNDGGNQPQHF
TRBJ1-2,12,.,once,TRBV6-5,TGTGCCAGCAGTTCCCGAGACTATGGCTACACCTTC,CASSSRDYGYTF
TRBJ2-1,17,TRBD2,.,TRBV4-2,TGTGCCAGCAGCCGAAGCTTACGCGGGAGATATTACAATGAGCAGTTCTTC,CASSRSLRGRYYNEQFF
TRBJ2-7,14,TRBD1,.,TRBV10-3,TGTGCCATCACCCCCGGGACAGGGTCCCACGAGCAGTACTTC,CAITPGTGSHEQYF
TRBJ1-2,14,.,.,TRBV19,TGTGCCACCCTCTCCGGCGGGGTAATATATGGCTACACCTTC,CATLSGGVIYGYTF
TRBJ2-6,16,.,.,TRBV5-1,TGCGCCAGCAGCTTGGTTTACAGAACTGGGGCCAACGTCCTGACTTTC,CASSLVYRTGANVLTF
TRBJ2-2,18,.,.,TRBV20-1,TGCAGTGCTAGTAGACGAGAAGGGTTTCGGTTTAACACCGGGGAGCTGTTTTTT,CSASRREGFRFNTGELFF